What follows is one T cell receptor beta chain and its context. This clone was seen a few times. No cognate antigen has been identified for it. Within one base of it there is no much larger clone, and no base qualities were kept. TCR beta CDR3 regions were sequenced from DNA using the immunoSEQ Assay. The authors' analysis ran thus. T cell density was computed as TCR beta template counts normalized to usable DNA estimated by amplifying housekeeping genes. Richness was estimated with the preseqR package, extrapolating to 400,000 templates for PBMC samples and 120,000 templates for tissue samples. Clonality was defined by subtracting Pielou's evenness from one. To identify tissue-enriched TCRs, differential abundance testing was run on productive amino-acid clonotypes with a minimum total count of 5 and an alpha of 0.1. The Jaccard Index and the Morisita Overlap Index were used to measure how much the repertoires overlapped between compartments. GLIPH grouped TCR beta CDR3s together with public tetramer-defined viral CDR3s, and a viral motif had to include at least three viral sequences and show V-gene enrichment. TCRdb mirrors the immuneACCESS table, restricted to in-frame sequences. Some clones are absent from its copies; in checked studies, under half trace to an unresolved V gene, and the reason for the others is unknown. The DNA was the basis for D and trimming; V, J and clone size are from that table. The sample has about 1,500 clones on record, 24% of them singletons. The ten most abundant clones make up around 19% of the sample.

The data were obtained in a study of T cells in localized non-small cell lung cancer (dated by TCRdb to 2018 to 2021). For the wider study: The study analyzed T cell repertoires of approximately 240 early-stage NSCLC patients, comparing tumors and uninvolved tumor-adjacent lungs. Of the NSCLC patients, 120 to 150 were male and some 97 were female, and the mean age was approximately 69 years. The cohort consisted of approximately 240 treatment-naive NSCLC patients whose localized lung tumors had been resected. General findings and caveats noted by the study authors: Because of the exploratory design, TCR variables were selected using unadjusted p-values without false-discovery rate correction. A median of around 57 of the top 100 tumor clones were detected in paired uninvolved adjacent lung, and 25 to 35 of these tumor clones were also found among the top 100 clones of the paired uninvolved adjacent lung. Longer overall survival was associated with higher T cell density in blood, whereas shorter survival was associated with higher clonality in adjacent lung. Because multi-region tumor sequencing was not done, intratumor heterogeneity could not be ruled out. The highest T cell clonality was observed in uninvolved tumor-adjacent lung, where clonality exceeded that of tumor, suggesting that antigenic responses were more focused in uninvolved tumor-adjacent lung.

Uninvolved adjacent lung was obtained at least 2 cm from the tumor margin, and the absence of atypia was confirmed by two independent pathologists. At diagnosis, tumor, uninvolved tumor-adjacent lung and peripheral blood were collected and then preserved as a mix of FFPE and fresh-frozen material. CDR3 length: 14 amino acids, cysteine to phenylalanine. Kept here is only the CDR3 DNA, which spans 42 bases and is read in frame from base 1. V loses 5 bases at its end and J loses 4 bases; junction bases beyond the gene matches: 7. As encoded in the germline V gene, CDR1 is KGHSH while CDR2 is LQKENI. The input for sequencing was normal lung tissue next to the tumor, taken before any cancer treatment. The chain couples TRBV18 to TRBJ2-7; TRBD1 agrees with 8 junctional bases. This sequence originates from a male donor aged 60 or older with stage II squamous cell lung carcinoma. The base sequence is TGTGCCAGCTCATCGGACAGGGATATGTACGAGCAGTACTTC. This sequence encodes CASSSDRDMYEQYF.